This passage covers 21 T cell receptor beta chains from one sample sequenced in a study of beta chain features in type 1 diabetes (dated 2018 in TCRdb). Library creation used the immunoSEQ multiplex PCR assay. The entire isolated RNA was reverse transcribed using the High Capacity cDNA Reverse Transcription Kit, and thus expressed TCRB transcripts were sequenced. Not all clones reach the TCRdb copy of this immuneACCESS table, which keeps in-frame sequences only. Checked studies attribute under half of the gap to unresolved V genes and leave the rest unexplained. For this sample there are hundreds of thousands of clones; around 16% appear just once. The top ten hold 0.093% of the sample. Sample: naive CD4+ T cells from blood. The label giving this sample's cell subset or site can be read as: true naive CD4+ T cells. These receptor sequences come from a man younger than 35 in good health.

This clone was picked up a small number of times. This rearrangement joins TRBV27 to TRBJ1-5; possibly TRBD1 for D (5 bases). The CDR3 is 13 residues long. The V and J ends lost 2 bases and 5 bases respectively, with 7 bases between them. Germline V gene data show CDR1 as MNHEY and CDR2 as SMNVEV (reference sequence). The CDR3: CASSLEGYQPQHF. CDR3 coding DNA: TGTGCCAGCAGTTTAGAGGGGTATCAGCCCCAGCATTTT.

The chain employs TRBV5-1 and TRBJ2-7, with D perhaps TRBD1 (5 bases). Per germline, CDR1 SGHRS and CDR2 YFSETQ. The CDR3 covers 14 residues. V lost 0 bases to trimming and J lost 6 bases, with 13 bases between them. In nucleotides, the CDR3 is TGCGCCAGCAGCTTGGCCAGGGAAGGGTCCGAGCAGTACTTC. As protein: CASSLAREGSEQYF.

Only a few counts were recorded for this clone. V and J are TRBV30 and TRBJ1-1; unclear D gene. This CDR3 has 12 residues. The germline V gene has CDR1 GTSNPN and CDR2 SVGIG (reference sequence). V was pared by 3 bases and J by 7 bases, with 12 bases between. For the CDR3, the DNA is TGTGCCTGGAGAACCTCCGGATTTGAAGCTTTCTTT. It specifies CAWRTSGFEAFF.

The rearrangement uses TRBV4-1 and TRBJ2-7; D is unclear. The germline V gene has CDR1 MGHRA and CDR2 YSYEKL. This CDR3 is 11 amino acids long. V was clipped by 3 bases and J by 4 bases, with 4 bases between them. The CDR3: CASSHGYEQYF. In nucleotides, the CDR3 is TGCGCCAGCAGCCATGGGTACGAGCAGTACTTC.

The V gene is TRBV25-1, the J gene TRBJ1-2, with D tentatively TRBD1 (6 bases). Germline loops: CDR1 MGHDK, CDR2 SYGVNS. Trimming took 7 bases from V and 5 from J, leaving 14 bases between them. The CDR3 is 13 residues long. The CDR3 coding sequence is TGTGCCAGCAAGGGGGGGGACAAATATGGCTACACCTTC. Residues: CASKGGDKYGYTF.

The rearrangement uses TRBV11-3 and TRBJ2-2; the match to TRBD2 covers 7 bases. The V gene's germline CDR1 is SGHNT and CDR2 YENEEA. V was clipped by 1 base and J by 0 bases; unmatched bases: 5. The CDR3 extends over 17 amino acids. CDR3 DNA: TGTGCCAGCAGCTTAGGACTAGCCGGTGCGAACACCGGGGAGCTGTTTTTT. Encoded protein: CASSLGLAGANTGELFF.

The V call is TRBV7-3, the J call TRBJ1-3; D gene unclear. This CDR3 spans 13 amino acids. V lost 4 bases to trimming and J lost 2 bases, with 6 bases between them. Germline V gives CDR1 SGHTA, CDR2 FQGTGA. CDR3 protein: CASSSYTGNTIYF. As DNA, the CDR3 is TGTGCCAGCAGCTCCTATACTGGAAACACCATATATTTT.

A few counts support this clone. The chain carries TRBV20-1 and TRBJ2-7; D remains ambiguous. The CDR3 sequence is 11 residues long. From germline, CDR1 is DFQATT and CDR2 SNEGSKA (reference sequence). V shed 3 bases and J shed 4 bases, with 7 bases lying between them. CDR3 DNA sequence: TGCAGTGCTAGCGCCTTTTACGAGCAGTACTTC. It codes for CSASAFYEQYF.

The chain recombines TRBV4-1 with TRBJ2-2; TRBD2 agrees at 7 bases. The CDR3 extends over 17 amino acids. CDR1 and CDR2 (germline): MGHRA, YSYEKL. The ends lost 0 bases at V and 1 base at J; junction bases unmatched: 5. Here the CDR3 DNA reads TGCGCCAGCAGCCAAGATCGGGGAGGGGTGAACACCGGGGAGCTGTTTTTT. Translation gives CASSQDRGGVNTGELFF.

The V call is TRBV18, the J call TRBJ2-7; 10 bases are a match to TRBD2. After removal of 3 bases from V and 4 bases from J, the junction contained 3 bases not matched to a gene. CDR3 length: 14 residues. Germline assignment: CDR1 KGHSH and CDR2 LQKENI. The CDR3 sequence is CASSPTSGAYEQYF. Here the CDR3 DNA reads TGTGCCAGCTCACCCACTAGCGGGGCGTACGAGCAGTACTTC.

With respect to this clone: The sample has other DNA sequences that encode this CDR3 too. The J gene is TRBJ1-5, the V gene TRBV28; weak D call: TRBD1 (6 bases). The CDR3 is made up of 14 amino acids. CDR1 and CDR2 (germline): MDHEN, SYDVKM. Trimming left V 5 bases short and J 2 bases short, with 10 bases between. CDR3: CASSPSGGNQPQHF. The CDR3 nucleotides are TGTGCCAGCAGTCCCTCAGGGGGCAATCAGCCCCAGCATTTT.

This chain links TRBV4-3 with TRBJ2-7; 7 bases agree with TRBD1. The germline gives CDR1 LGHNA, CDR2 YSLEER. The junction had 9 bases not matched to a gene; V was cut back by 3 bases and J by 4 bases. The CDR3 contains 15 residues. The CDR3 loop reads CASSHRQDRIYEQYF. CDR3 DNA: TGCGCCAGCAGCCACCGACAGGACAGGATTTACGAGCAGTACTTC.

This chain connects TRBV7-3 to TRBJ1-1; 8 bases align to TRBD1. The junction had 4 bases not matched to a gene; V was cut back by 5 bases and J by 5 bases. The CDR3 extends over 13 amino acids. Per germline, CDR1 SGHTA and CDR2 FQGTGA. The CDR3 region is CASSQDRETEAFF. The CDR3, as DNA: TGTGCCAGCAGCCAGGACAGGGAAACTGAAGCTTTCTTT.

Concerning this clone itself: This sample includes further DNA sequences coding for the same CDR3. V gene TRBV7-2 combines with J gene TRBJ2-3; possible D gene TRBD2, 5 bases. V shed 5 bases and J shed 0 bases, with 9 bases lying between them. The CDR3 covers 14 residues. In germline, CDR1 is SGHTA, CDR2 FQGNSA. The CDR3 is CASSRSGSTDTQYF. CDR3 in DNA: TGTGCCAGCAGCCGGAGCGGTAGCACAGATACGCAGTATTTT.

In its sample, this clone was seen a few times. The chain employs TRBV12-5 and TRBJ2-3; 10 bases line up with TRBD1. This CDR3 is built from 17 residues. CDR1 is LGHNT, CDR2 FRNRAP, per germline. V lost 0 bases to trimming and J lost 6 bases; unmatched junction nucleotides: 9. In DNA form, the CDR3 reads TGTGCTAGTGGTTTGGTACTGGGGGGACAGGGGTCCGATACGCAGTATTTT. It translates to CASGLVLGGQGSDTQYF.

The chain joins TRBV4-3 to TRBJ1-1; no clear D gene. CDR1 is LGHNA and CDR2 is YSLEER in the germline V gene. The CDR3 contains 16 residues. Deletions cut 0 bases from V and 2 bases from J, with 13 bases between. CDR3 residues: CASSQDLKVSNTEAFF. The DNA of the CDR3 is TGCGCCAGCAGCCAAGATCTTAAAGTCAGCAACACTGAAGCTTTCTTT.

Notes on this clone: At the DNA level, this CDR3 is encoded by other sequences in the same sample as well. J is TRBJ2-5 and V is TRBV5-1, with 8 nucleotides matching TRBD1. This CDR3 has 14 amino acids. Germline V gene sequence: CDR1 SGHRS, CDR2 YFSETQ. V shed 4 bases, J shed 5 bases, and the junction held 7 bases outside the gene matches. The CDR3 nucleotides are TGCGCCAGCAGCCCAGGACAGGGTCGCGAGACCCAGTACTTC. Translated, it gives CASSPGQGRETQYF.

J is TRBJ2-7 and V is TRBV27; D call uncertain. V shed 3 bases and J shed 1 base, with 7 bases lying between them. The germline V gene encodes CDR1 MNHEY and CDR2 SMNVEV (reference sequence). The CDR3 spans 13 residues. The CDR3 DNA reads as TGTGCCAGCAGTTTGGCGCAGTCCTACGAGCAGTACTTC. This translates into CASSLAQSYEQYF.

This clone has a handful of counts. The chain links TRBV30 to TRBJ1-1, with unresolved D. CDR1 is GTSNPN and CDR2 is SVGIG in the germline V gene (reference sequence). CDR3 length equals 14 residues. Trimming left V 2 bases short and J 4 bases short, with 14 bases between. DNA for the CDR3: TGTGCCTGGAGTAGGACGCGGGCCTCCACTGAAGCTTTCTTT. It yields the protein CAWSRTRASTEAFF.

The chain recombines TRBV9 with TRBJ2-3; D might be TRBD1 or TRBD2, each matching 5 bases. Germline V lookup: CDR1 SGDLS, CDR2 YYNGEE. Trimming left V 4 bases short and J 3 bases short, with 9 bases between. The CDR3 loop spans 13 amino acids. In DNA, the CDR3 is TGTGCCAGCAGCCCCTGGGGGACAGATACGCAGTATTTT. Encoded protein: CASSPWGTDTQYF.

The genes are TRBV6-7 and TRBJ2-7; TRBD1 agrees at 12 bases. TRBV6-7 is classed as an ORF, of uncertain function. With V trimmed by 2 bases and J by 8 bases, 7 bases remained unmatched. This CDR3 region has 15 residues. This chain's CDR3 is CASSYPGQGAAQQYF. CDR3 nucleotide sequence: TGTGCCAGCAGTTACCCGGGACAGGGGGCGGCTCAGCAGTACTTC.